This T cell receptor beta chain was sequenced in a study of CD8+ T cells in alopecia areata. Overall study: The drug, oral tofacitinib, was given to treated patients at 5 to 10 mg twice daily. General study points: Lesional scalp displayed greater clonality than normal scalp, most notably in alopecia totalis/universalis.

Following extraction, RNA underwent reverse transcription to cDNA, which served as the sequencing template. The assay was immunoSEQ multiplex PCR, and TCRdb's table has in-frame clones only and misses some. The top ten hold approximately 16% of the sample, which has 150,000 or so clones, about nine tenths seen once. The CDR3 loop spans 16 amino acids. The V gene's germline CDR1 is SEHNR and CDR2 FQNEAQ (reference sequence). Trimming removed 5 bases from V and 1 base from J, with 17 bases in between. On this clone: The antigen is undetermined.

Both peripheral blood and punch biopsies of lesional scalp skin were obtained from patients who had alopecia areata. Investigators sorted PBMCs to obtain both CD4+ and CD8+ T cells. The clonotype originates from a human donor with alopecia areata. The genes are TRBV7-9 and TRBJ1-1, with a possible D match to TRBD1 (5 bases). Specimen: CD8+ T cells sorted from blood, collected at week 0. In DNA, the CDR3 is TGTGCCAGCAGCCCCGACACCGGGGCTTCGAACACTGAAGCTTTCTTT. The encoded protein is CASSPDTGASNTEAFF.